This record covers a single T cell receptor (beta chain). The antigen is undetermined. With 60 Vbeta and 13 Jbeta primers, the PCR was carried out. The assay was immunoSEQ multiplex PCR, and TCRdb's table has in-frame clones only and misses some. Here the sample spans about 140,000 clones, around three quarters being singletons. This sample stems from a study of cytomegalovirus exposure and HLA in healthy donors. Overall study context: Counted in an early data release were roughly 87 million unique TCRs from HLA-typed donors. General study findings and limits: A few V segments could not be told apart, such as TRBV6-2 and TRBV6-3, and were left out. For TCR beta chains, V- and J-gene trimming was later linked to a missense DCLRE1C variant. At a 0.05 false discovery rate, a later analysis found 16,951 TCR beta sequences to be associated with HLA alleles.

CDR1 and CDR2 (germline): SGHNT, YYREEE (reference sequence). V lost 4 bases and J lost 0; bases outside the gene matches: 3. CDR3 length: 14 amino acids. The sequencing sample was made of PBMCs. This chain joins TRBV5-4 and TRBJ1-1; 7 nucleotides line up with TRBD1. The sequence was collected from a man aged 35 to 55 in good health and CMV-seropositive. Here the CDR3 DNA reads TGTGCCAGCAGCCCAGGGACAGTGAACACTGAAGCTTTCTTT. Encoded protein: CASSPGTVNTEAFF.